Presented here are 5 T cell receptor beta chains from one specimen sequenced in a study of blood T cell repertoires in COVID-19. The protocol was immunoSEQ multiplex PCR, while the TCRdb copy is restricted to in-frame clones and leaves out a portion. In the table there are about 280,000 clones, 85% to 90% of which are singletons. Sequenced input: peripheral blood. Receptor source: a human donor in a cohort sampled during active COVID-19.

The genes are TRBV2 and TRBJ2-1; D gene uncertain. The ends were cut back, 3 bases at V and 6 bases at J, with 15 bases in the middle. The CDR3 covers 15 residues. Per germline, CDR1 SNHLY and CDR2 FYNNEI. CDR3 coding DNA: TGTGCCAGCAGTGACCTGACTGGTATATCCAATGAGCAGTTCTTC. It yields the protein CASSDLTGISNEQFF.

This clone was seen only once. The gene calls are TRBV6-6 and TRBJ2-7; 7 positions agree with TRBD2. Looked up from germline, CDR1 is MNHNY and CDR2 is SVGAGI (reference sequence). The V gene end was trimmed by 4 bases and the J gene end by 1 base; junction bases not matched to a gene: 7. This CDR3 comprises 15 residues. The CDR3, as DNA: TGTGCCAGCAGTTTAACTAGCGTTGATTCCTACGAGCAGTACTTC. Translated: CASSLTSVDSYEQYF.

The V and J genes are TRBV10-3 and TRBJ2-2, with 11 bases identical to TRBD2. The CDR3 runs to 15 residues. The germline CDR1 and CDR2 sequences are ENHRY and SYGVKD. The ends lost 6 bases at V and 1 base at J; junction bases unmatched: 1. For the CDR3, the DNA is TGTGCCATCAGAGGACTAGCGGGGAACACCGGGGAGCTGTTTTTT. Translated, it gives CAIRGLAGNTGELFF.

J is TRBJ2-2 and V is TRBV21-1; TRBD2, the table's D call, lacks a check against the DNA. TRBV21-1 is designated a pseudogene. The CDR3 covers 18 residues. The CDR3 DNA reads as TGTGCCAGCTTACCGGGACTAGCGGGAGTGGGATATACCGGGGAGCTGTTTTTT. Amino acid sequence: CASLPGLAGVGYTGELFF.

J is TRBJ2-4 and V is TRBV9; tentative D call: TRBD1 (5 bases). The CDR3 contains 18 residues. Trimming left V 0 bases short and J 0 bases short, with 16 bases between. Germline loops: CDR1 SGDLS, CDR2 YYNGEE. For the CDR3, the DNA is TGTGCCAGCAGCGTAGGCCCAGACAGATCCCTAGCCAAAAACATTCAGTACTTC. It yields the protein CASSVGPDRSLAKNIQYF.